This paragraph reports one TCR beta chain. It has no known antigen specificity. This entry is derived from a study of T cell responses to AZD1222 COVID-19 vaccine (dated by TCRdb to 2020 to 2023). Describing the broader study: A total of approximately 230 trial participants underwent TCR sequencing, of whom around 200 received two doses of AZD1222 and about 26 received two doses of the MenACWY control vaccine. Trial participants were enrolled by age into subgroups of 18-55, 56-69 and 70-plus years, and 148, 28 and 57 TCR-sequenced participants, respectively, were included in these subgroups.

The paper's findings and limits, for the study overall: Conclusions about previously exposed vaccinees were limited because only 6 or 7 AZD1222 recipients were SARS-CoV-2 seropositive at baseline. Because no day 14 peak-response samples were available, repertoires were characterized only after the peak T cell response. Reportedly, close to half of the unique spike-specific TCRs recognized epitopes lying outside the regions that are mutated in the B.1.351 and B.1.1.7 variants. In the small 56-69-year group, the increase in depth fell short of significance, most likely because of low power. CD4 TCRs associated with the vaccine covered the entire spike protein, and the dominant responses were in regions 160-218 and 743-854. A significant rise in spike-specific TCR breadth and depth was observed after two AZD1222 doses relative to day 0 and relative to MenACWY recipients. Participants were mostly white British, with more females than males. The authors suggested clonal diversity may have been underestimated.

Read against the paper, the sample's time point label means: baseline before first vaccination. Vaccinee samples came from UK trials COV001 and COV002, including a single-blind randomized controlled phase 2/3 trial of AZD1222 (ChAdOx1 nCoV-19) in healthy adults. For TCRbeta chain sequencing, PBMC samples from trial participants were taken at day 0 and at day 28 after the second dose. A distance of 17 bases separates the germline ends of V and J, which lose 4 bases and 8 bases respectively. The CDR3 spans 15 residues, from the cysteine through the phenylalanine. Only the CDR3 region is kept as DNA, spanning 45 bases read in frame from base 1. The germline V gene yields SGHTA for CDR1 and FQGNSA for CDR2. The CDR3 regions of human TCRbeta chains were analyzed by immunosequencing. Regarding the original processing steps: Repertoire TCRs were matched against a reference library of SARS-CoV-2-specific TCRs generated with the MIRA antigen-specificity platform. Breadth was defined as the fraction of unique TCRs that were SARS-CoV-2-associated, and depth was defined as the fraction of total T cells that were SARS-CoV-2-associated. Using the MIRA data, every spike-specific TCR was mapped to the spike region that the TCR reacted to and assigned to either a CD4 or a CD8 class. Log10-transformed breadth and depth values were compared by one-way ANOVA with Sidak's multiple comparisons tests. In TCRdb, the immuneACCESS table is reduced to in-frame sequences with V and J assigned. These tables do not hold every clone; where another copy was compared, an unresolved V gene accounts for under half, and the others remain unexplained. V and J calls and clone size are copied from that table; D and trimming were computed from the DNA. For this sample, the table gives over 130,000 clones. The top ten hold around 2.2% of the sample.

This chain is built from TRBV7-2 and TRBJ1-4; a tentative D call is TRBD1 (6 bases match). Sequencing was performed on peripheral blood. The sequence was obtained from an adult in good health. The nucleotide sequence is given as TGTGCCAGCAGCTCAGTCCTCATACAGGGAGAAAAACTGTTTTTT. This yields the protein CASSSVLIQGEKLFF.